These T cell receptor beta chains were read from a single sample in a study of blood T cell repertoires in COVID-19. Only in-frame clones appear in the TCRdb table, and some are missing; sequencing was by immunoSEQ multiplex PCR. The data show 200,000 to 250,000 clones, 89% seen once. The sequenced material came from peripheral blood. The receptors come from a woman in her thirties or forties with acute or convalescent COVID-19. CDR3s include the opening cysteine and the closing phenylalanine or tryptophan. D genes are given only for firm matches. A clone size is listed for some rows: how often the clone was seen (once, few, many), or a class if it is expanded.

len: 16; j_gene: TRBJ1-4; abundance: NA; d_gene: TRBD1; v_gene: TRBV25-1; CDR3nt: TGTGCCAGCAGTGCGATGACAGGGGCCCTTAATGAAAAACTGTTTTTT; CDR3aa: CASSAMTGALNEKLFF
len: 13; j_gene: TRBJ1-5; abundance: NA; d_gene: NA; v_gene: TRBV12-3/TRBV12-4; CDR3nt: TGTGCCAGCAGTTGGACAGACAATCAGCCCCAGCATTTT; CDR3aa: CASSWTDNQPQHF
len: 15; j_gene: TRBJ1-1; abundance: NA; d_gene: NA; v_gene: TRBV19; CDR3nt: TGTGCCAGTAGTAAGTTGGCAGGGAAAGGAACTGAAGCTTTCTTT; CDR3aa: CASSKLAGKGTEAFF
len: 17; j_gene: TRBJ2-3; abundance: NA; d_gene: NA; v_gene: TRBV4-1; CDR3nt: TGCGCCAGCAGCCAAGAACCCGCGGGGCGCTCCCGGGATACGCAGTATTTT; CDR3aa: CASSQEPAGRSRDTQYF
len: 15; j_gene: TRBJ2-1; abundance: NA; d_gene: TRBD2; v_gene: TRBV9; CDR3nt: TGTGCCAGCAGCCTCGGACTAGCGGGGGGTCATGAGCAGTTCTTC; CDR3aa: CASSLGLAGGHEQFF
len: 14; j_gene: TRBJ2-3; abundance: NA; d_gene: TRBD1; v_gene: TRBV4-1; CDR3nt: TGCGCCAGCAGCCAACGACAGGGCGCAGATACGCAGTATTTT; CDR3aa: CASSQRQGADTQYF
len: 12; j_gene: TRBJ1-1; abundance: NA; d_gene: NA; v_gene: TRBV28; CDR3nt: TGTGCCAGCAGTTCTCCTAACACTGAAGCTTTCTTT; CDR3aa: CASSSPNTEAFF
len: 14; j_gene: TRBJ1-2; abundance: NA; d_gene: TRBD1; v_gene: TRBV5-1; CDR3nt: TGCGCCAGCAGCTTGACAGGGGGGAACTATGGCTACACCTTC; CDR3aa: CASSLTGGNYGYTF
len: 18; j_gene: TRBJ1-2; abundance: NA; d_gene: NA; v_gene: TRBV4-1; CDR3nt: TGCGCCAGCAGCCAAGAAGGAGGATATCTCGCCTCTAACTATGGCTACACCTTC; CDR3aa: CASSQEGGYLASNYGYTF
len: 14; j_gene: TRBJ1-5; abundance: NA; d_gene: NA; v_gene: TRBV2; CDR3nt: TGTGCCAGCAGTTACCAGGGGATGGGGCAGCCCCAGCATTTT; CDR3aa: CASSYQGMGQPQHF
len: 15; j_gene: TRBJ1-1; abundance: NA; d_gene: TRBD1; v_gene: TRBV7-3; CDR3nt: TGTGCCAGCAGTCTAACAACAGGGGGCACCGGTGAAGCTTTCTTT; CDR3aa: CASSLTTGGTGEAFF
len: 14; j_gene: TRBJ1-5; abundance: NA; d_gene: NA; v_gene: TRBV7-9; CDR3nt: TGTGCCAGCAGCTTACAGGGAAGCAATCAGCCCCAGCATTTT; CDR3aa: CASSLQGSNQPQHF
len: 17; j_gene: TRBJ1-6; abundance: NA; d_gene: NA; v_gene: TRBV5-1; CDR3nt: TGCGCCAGCAGCTTGGAGGTCCCGGGGTCCTATAATTCACCCCTCCACTTT; CDR3aa: CASSLEVPGSYNSPLHF
len: 11; j_gene: TRBJ2-5; abundance: NA; d_gene: TRBD2; v_gene: TRBV20-1; CDR3nt: TGCAGTGGTGGACTAGAGGAGACCCAGTACTTC; CDR3aa: CSGGLEETQYF
len: 13; j_gene: TRBJ1-2; abundance: NA; d_gene: NA; v_gene: TRBV24-1; CDR3nt: TGTGCCACCAGTGCAGGCGTGAGCTATGGCTACACCTTC; CDR3aa: CATSAGVSYGYTF
len: 14; j_gene: TRBJ1-2; abundance: NA; d_gene: NA; v_gene: TRBV5-1; CDR3nt: TGCGCCAGCAGCTTGGCCCAGGGTTCCTATGGCTACACCTTC; CDR3aa: CASSLAQGSYGYTF
len: 16; j_gene: TRBJ1-5; abundance: NA; d_gene: NA; v_gene: TRBV4-2; CDR3nt: TGTGCCAGCAGCCCCACAGGTCCTTTTGGCAATCAGCCCCAGCATTTT; CDR3aa: CASSPTGPFGNQPQHF
len: 13; j_gene: TRBJ1-1; abundance: NA; d_gene: NA; v_gene: TRBV30; CDR3nt: TGTGCCTGGAGTCGCAGAGGGAACACTGAAGCTTTCTTT; CDR3aa: CAWSRRGNTEAFF
len: 16; j_gene: TRBJ1-2; abundance: few; d_gene: TRBD1; v_gene: TRBV6-1; CDR3nt: TGTGCCAGCAGTGAATTTATCTCGGGACAGGGATCTGGCTACACCTTC; CDR3aa: CASSEFISGQGSGYTF
len: 13; j_gene: TRBJ2-3; abundance: once; d_gene: NA; v_gene: TRBV18; CDR3nt: TGTGCCAGCTCACCTCGCCGGGACTATACGCAGTATTTT; CDR3aa: CASSPRRDYTQYF
len: 14; j_gene: TRBJ2-1; abundance: NA; d_gene: NA; v_gene: TRBV4-1; CDR3nt: TGCGCCAGCAGCGGCGCCATCAAACAGGGTGGGCAGTTCTTC; CDR3aa: CASSGAIKQGGQFF
len: 13; j_gene: TRBJ2-5; abundance: NA; d_gene: NA; v_gene: TRBV11-2; CDR3nt: TGTGCCAGCAGCTTAGGGCAGGGAGGGACCCAGTACTTC; CDR3aa: CASSLGQGGTQYF
len: 14; j_gene: TRBJ1-5; abundance: once; d_gene: NA; v_gene: TRBV7-9; CDR3nt: TGTGCCAGCAGCTTAGGACAGCAAAATCAGCCCCAGCATTTT; CDR3aa: CASSLGQQNQPQHF
len: 17; j_gene: TRBJ1-4; abundance: NA; d_gene: NA; v_gene: TRBV5-4; CDR3nt: TGTGCCAGCAGCTCGGACACCGGGGGGACAACTAATGAAAAACTGTTTTTT; CDR3aa: CASSSDTGGTTNEKLFF
len: 15; j_gene: TRBJ1-5; abundance: NA; d_gene: TRBD1; v_gene: TRBV30; CDR3nt: TGTGCCTGGAGCGGGACAGGTTTTGGCAATCAGCCCCAGCATTTT; CDR3aa: CAWSGTGFGNQPQHF
len: 16; j_gene: TRBJ1-5; abundance: NA; d_gene: NA; v_gene: TRBV6-5; CDR3nt: TGTGCCAGCAGTTCCGGTGGGAGGTTAGTAGGGCAGCCCCAGCATTTT; CDR3aa: CASSSGGRLVGQPQHF
len: 13; j_gene: TRBJ2-3; abundance: NA; d_gene: NA; v_gene: TRBV3-1/TRBV3-2; CDR3nt: TGTGCCAGCAGCCATGGCGGGGCTGATACGCAGTATTTT; CDR3aa: CASSHGGADTQYF
len: 13; j_gene: TRBJ1-5; abundance: NA; d_gene: NA; v_gene: TRBV28; CDR3nt: TGTGCCAGCAGTGCAGGGCATCAGCAGCCCCAGCATTTT; CDR3aa: CASSAGHQQPQHF
len: 17; j_gene: TRBJ1-1; abundance: once; d_gene: TRBD1; v_gene: TRBV18; CDR3nt: TGTGCCAGCTCACCACGACTAATGGGACAGTCGAACACTGAAGCTTTCTTT; CDR3aa: CASSPRLMGQSNTEAFF
len: 18; j_gene: TRBJ2-3; abundance: NA; d_gene: TRBD2; v_gene: TRBV24-1; CDR3nt: TGTGCCACCAGTGATTTTATCAAGTCGGGGGGGGTAACAGATACGCAGTATTTT; CDR3aa: CATSDFIKSGGVTDTQYF
len: 11; j_gene: TRBJ1-1; abundance: NA; d_gene: NA; v_gene: TRBV29-1; CDR3nt: TGCAGCGTTGACAGGGCCACTGAAGCTTTCTTT; CDR3aa: CSVDRATEAFF
len: 14; j_gene: TRBJ1-2; abundance: NA; d_gene: NA; v_gene: TRBV7-2; CDR3nt: TGTGCCAGCAGCTTTCAGACATCTAACTATGGCTACACCTTC; CDR3aa: CASSFQTSNYGYTF
len: 14; j_gene: TRBJ1-2; abundance: few; d_gene: NA; v_gene: TRBV5-8; CDR3nt: TGTGCCAGCAGCCTACAGGCCTCCATCTATGGCTACACCTTC; CDR3aa: CASSLQASIYGYTF
len: 14; j_gene: TRBJ1-5; abundance: NA; d_gene: NA; v_gene: TRBV6-1; CDR3nt: TGTGCCAGCAGTGAAGCGTGGCCGAATCAGCCCCAGCATTTT; CDR3aa: CASSEAWPNQPQHF
len: 17; j_gene: TRBJ2-5; abundance: few; d_gene: TRBD1; v_gene: TRBV4-2; CDR3nt: TGTGCCAGCAGCCAATGGGGTGAGGGGGCTGAAGTGAAGACCCAGTACTTC; CDR3aa: CASSQWGEGAEVKTQYF
len: 15; j_gene: TRBJ2-1; abundance: NA; d_gene: NA; v_gene: TRBV5-1; CDR3nt: TGCGCCAGCACCGCCGACACCGGGATTTACAATGAGCAGTTCTTC; CDR3aa: CASTADTGIYNEQFF
len: 15; j_gene: TRBJ1-1; abundance: NA; d_gene: NA; v_gene: TRBV27; CDR3nt: TGTGCCAGCGGGGGGGTGCTGGGGGTCGGCACTGAAGCTTTCTTT; CDR3aa: CASGGVLGVGTEAFF
len: 14; j_gene: TRBJ1-5; abundance: NA; d_gene: NA; v_gene: TRBV6-5; CDR3nt: TGTGCCAGCATTCTGGACAGCCTGAATCAGCCCCAGCATTTT; CDR3aa: CASILDSLNQPQHF
len: 11; j_gene: TRBJ1-2; abundance: NA; d_gene: TRBD1; v_gene: TRBV3-1/TRBV3-2; CDR3nt: TGTGCCAGTACAGGGGGCATTGGCTACACCTTC; CDR3aa: CASTGGIGYTF
len: 15; j_gene: TRBJ1-6; abundance: NA; d_gene: NA; v_gene: TRBV11-2; CDR3nt: TGTGCCAGCAGCTTAGCCCGGGTCCAGAATTCACCCCTCCACTTT; CDR3aa: CASSLARVQNSPLHF
len: 16; j_gene: TRBJ2-2; abundance: NA; d_gene: TRBD1; v_gene: TRBV7-2; CDR3nt: TGTGCCAGCAGCTTCCTGGGACAGGGGGCGTCCGGGGAGCTGTTTTTT; CDR3aa: CASSFLGQGASGELFF
len: 13; j_gene: TRBJ2-5; abundance: NA; d_gene: TRBD1; v_gene: TRBV10-1; CDR3nt: TGCGCCAGCAGGGGGGACAGTCCAGAGACCCAGTACTTC; CDR3aa: CASRGDSPETQYF
len: 13; j_gene: TRBJ2-5; abundance: NA; d_gene: TRBD2; v_gene: TRBV27; CDR3nt: TGTGCCAGCAGTTTATCGGCTAGCGGGCGCCAGTACTTC; CDR3aa: CASSLSASGRQYF
len: 15; j_gene: TRBJ1-1; abundance: NA; d_gene: NA; v_gene: TRBV6-5; CDR3nt: TGTGCCAGCAGTTTCAACAGGGAATTGAACACTGAAGCTTTCTTT; CDR3aa: CASSFNRELNTEAFF
len: 14; j_gene: TRBJ2-5; abundance: few; d_gene: NA; v_gene: TRBV5-6; CDR3nt: TGTGCCAGCAGCTTGGTACAATATCAAGAGACCCAGTACTTC; CDR3aa: CASSLVQYQETQYF
len: 14; j_gene: TRBJ1-3; abundance: NA; d_gene: NA; v_gene: TRBV5-4; CDR3nt: TGTGCCAGCCGAAGGGGGGGGGAAGGAAACACCATATATTTT; CDR3aa: CASRRGGEGNTIYF
len: 16; j_gene: TRBJ1-6; abundance: NA; d_gene: NA; v_gene: TRBV2; CDR3nt: TGTGCCAGCAGTGAAGATGGGGCTAGGAGAAATTCACCCCTCCACTTT; CDR3aa: CASSEDGARRNSPLHF
len: 17; j_gene: TRBJ2-5; abundance: NA; d_gene: NA; v_gene: TRBV19; CDR3nt: TGTGCCAGTAGTATCGATCAATCGACAGAGCCCCAAGAGACCCAGTACTTC; CDR3aa: CASSIDQSTEPQETQYF
len: 18; j_gene: TRBJ2-2; abundance: once; d_gene: TRBD2; v_gene: TRBV27; CDR3nt: TGTGCCAGCAGTTACCGATTCGGACTAGCGGGGGTCGCCGGGGAGCTGTTTTTT; CDR3aa: CASSYRFGLAGVAGELFF
len: 13; j_gene: TRBJ2-1; abundance: NA; d_gene: NA; v_gene: TRBV7-2; CDR3nt: TGTGCCAGCGCATCAGGGTACTACAATGAGCAGTTCTTC; CDR3aa: CASASGYYNEQFF
len: 14; j_gene: TRBJ2-5; abundance: NA; d_gene: NA; v_gene: TRBV2; CDR3nt: TGTGCCAGCAGTATCGCGAAGGGGATCGAGACCCAGTACTTC; CDR3aa: CASSIAKGIETQYF
len: 13; j_gene: TRBJ1-1; abundance: NA; d_gene: NA; v_gene: TRBV2; CDR3nt: TGTGCCAGCACCCTGACAGCGAACACTGAAGCTTTCTTT; CDR3aa: CASTLTANTEAFF
len: 15; j_gene: TRBJ2-5; abundance: NA; d_gene: TRBD2; v_gene: TRBV30; CDR3nt: TGTGCCTGGAGTGTAGTGTCTAGCGGGGGAGAGACCCAGTACTTC; CDR3aa: CAWSVVSSGGETQYF
len: 16; j_gene: TRBJ1-6; abundance: NA; d_gene: TRBD1; v_gene: TRBV19; CDR3nt: TGTGCCAGTAGGGAGACAGGGGGAAACTCTCGTTCACCCCTCCACTTT; CDR3aa: CASRETGGNSRSPLHF
len: 15; j_gene: TRBJ2-1; abundance: NA; d_gene: TRBD1; v_gene: TRBV7-3; CDR3nt: TGTGCCAGCAGCTTCGGACAGGGGACATACAATGAGCAGTTCTTC; CDR3aa: CASSFGQGTYNEQFF
len: 11; j_gene: TRBJ2-1; abundance: NA; d_gene: NA; v_gene: TRBV9; CDR3nt: TGTGCCAGCAGCCGCTACAATGAGCAGTTCTTC; CDR3aa: CASSRYNEQFF